These 10 T cell receptor delta chains share one sample of origin, sequenced in a study of gamma-delta T cells after stem cell transplantation. TCRdb redid clone calling on the RT-PCR reads using CATT. The table records around 1,400 delta-chain clones, approximately 5.2% of them present only once. The source material was gamma-delta T cells. The receptors were sampled from a human donor. It is not recorded whose cells these are; they may come from a transplant donor.

As regards this clone: A much larger clone differs by one base, so this may be a read error. The J gene is TRDJ1, the V gene TRDV1, with 7 bases matching TRDD3. CDR1 is TSWWSYY and CDR2 is QGS in the germline V gene. J gave up 0 bases and V 3 bases, and 28 bases lay outside the gene matches. CDR3 length equals 23 residues. The CDR3 DNA follows: TGTGCTCTTGGGGACCCAGTCTCCCCCTACAACGAGCTGGGGGGCCCGTACACCGATAAACTCATCTTT. This translates into CALGDPVSPYNELGGPYTDKLIF.

This clone is medium-sized in the sample. The DNA is left out, because the CDR3 cannot be placed on it with certainty; the CDR3 is given as TCRdb lists it. The chain is built from TRDV1 and TRDJ1; the table's TRDD3 call for D was not verified on the DNA. The CDR3 numbers 19 amino acids, ends counted. CDR1 and CDR2 from the germline V gene are TSWWSYY and QGS. The CDR3 sequence: CALGDCSYDWGIGTDKLIF.

This clone was counted between two and nine times. It is likely a read error: a sequence one base away is far more abundant. Different DNA sequences within this sample yield the same CDR3. V gene TRDV2 combines with J gene TRDJ1; D is undetermined. The germline V and J ends were trimmed by 0 bases and 0 bases, with 10 bases remaining between them. Germline V gene data show CDR1 as GEAIGNYY and CDR2 as EKD. This CDR3 is 15 amino acids long. CDR3 residues: CACDTVGANTDKLIF. The CDR3 coding sequence is TGTGCCTGTGACACCGTCGGGGCCAACACCGATAAACTCATCTTT.

The chain recombines TRAV29/DV5 with TRDJ1; 13 nucleotides agree with TRDD3. There are 21 residues in the CDR3. Per the germline V gene, CDR1 is NSMFDY and CDR2 is ISSIKDK. With 0 bases clipped from V and 1 base from J, the junction kept 18 bases outside the gene matches. In DNA form, the CDR3 reads TGTGCAGCAAGCGGGGGAAAACTTCGTACTGGGGGATACGGGTCCACCGATAAACTCATCTTT. Its protein is CAASGGKLRTGGYGSTDKLIF.

This clone turned up a few times. A far larger clone is off by one base, so a read error is likely. In the same sample, other DNA sequences code for this CDR3. The chain joins TRDV2 to TRDJ1; D remains ambiguous. Germline assignment: CDR1 GEAIGNYY and CDR2 EKD. The CDR3 spans 20 residues. The V and J ends lost 5 bases and 2 bases respectively, with 32 bases between them. CDR3 DNA sequence: TGTGCCTGTGGTCGTGGTGGAGGCCCGATCCCTCGTTACCCAACCGATAAACTCATCTTT. It specifies CACGRGGGPIPRYPTDKLIF.

Concerning this clone: A much larger clone differs from this one at a single base, so this may be a read error. Other DNA variants within this sample encode the same CDR3. The chain employs TRDV1 and TRDJ1, with D possibly being TRDD3 (5 bases). The germline V gene encodes CDR1 TSWWSYY and CDR2 QGS. The CDR3 spans 16 residues. V lost 1 base and J 9 bases, leaving 21 bases between the germline ends. The CDR3 sequence is CALGEPQAGNRGELIF. The CDR3 DNA sequence: TGTGCTCTTGGGGAACCGCAGGCCGGGAACCGTGGGGAACTCATCTTT.

By share of the sample, this clone is medium-sized. This sequence may be a read error, since a much larger clone differs from it by one base. V usage is TRDV1 and J usage is TRDJ1; TRDD3 agrees at 9 bases. The CDR3 has 24 residues. The V and J ends lost 3 bases and 0 bases, in that order; junction bases with no gene match: 29. Germline-derived CDR1 and CDR2 are TSWWSYY and QGS. The CDR3 protein is CALGDQAHVAVYWGTHHYTDKLIF. In DNA form, the CDR3 reads TGTGCTCTTGGGGATCAGGCCCACGTCGCCGTTTACTGGGGGACCCACCACTACACCGATAAACTCATCTTT.

This clone rates as large. This CDR3 is also generated by other DNA sequences in the sample. The V gene is TRDV1, the J gene TRDJ1, with 10 bases lining up with TRDD3. CDR1 and CDR2 (germline): TSWWSYY, QGS. This CDR3 is 20 amino acids long. J lost 1 base, V lost 0 bases, and 14 bases had no gene match. For the CDR3, the DNA is TGTGCTCTTGGGGAACTAGTCATATTAGTCCTGGGGGATAGCACCGATAAACTCATCTTT. It encodes CALGELVILVLGDSTDKLIF.

A few counts support this clone. This DNA translates differently at residue 11 from the TCRdb protein, which is that of a much larger clone; a read error is likely, and the protein shown is the DNA's own translation. This chain uses TRDV1 with TRDJ1; TRDD2 is a possible D gene (7 bases). This CDR3 has 18 amino acids. Germline lookup yields CDR1 TSWWSYY and CDR2 QGS. Trimming removed 6 bases at V and 7 bases at J, with 30 bases between. In DNA form, the CDR3 reads TGTGCTCTTGGTCCTCCCGACCTTCCTGGGAGATACGACGTTAAACTCATCTTT. Protein product: CALGPPDLPGRYDVKLIF.

By share, this clone ranks as large. In the same sample, other DNA sequences code for this CDR3. The chain combines TRDV1 with TRDJ3; the match to TRDD3 covers 12 bases. The germline V gene encodes CDR1 TSWWSYY and CDR2 QGS. CDR3 length: 25 residues. The J segment lost 0 bases and the V segment lost 5 bases, leaving 23 bases of the junction unmatched. CDR3 bases: TGTGCTCTTGGGCCACCCCCTAACCCTCCCCAGTACTGGGGGATACCCTCCTGGGACACCCGACAGATGTTTTTC. It translates to CALGPPPNPPQYWGIPSWDTRQMFF.